Reported below is one T cell receptor (beta chain). For every donor, a draw yielded around 9.4 milliliters of peripheral blood. Total RNA, at least 5 micrograms per sample, was extracted from PBMCs. The sample is drawn from a study of blood T cells in healthy people across ages. The germline V gene encodes CDR1 SQVTM and CDR2 ANQGSEA. The germline V and J ends were trimmed by 7 bases and 2 bases, with 14 bases remaining between them. The CDR3 totals 13 residues. PCR was performed a second time for roughly 6 to 12 cycles using a sample-barcoded 5' primer and a J-beta primer mix. A template-switch adaptor that had 12 random nucleotides put a tag on each cDNA molecule. TCRdb reprocessed the 5' RACE reads via MiXCR and lists one record per CDR3 protein. This sample has about 720,000 distinct CDR3 sequences, with just under 25% found just once. This sample also belongs to another study, concerning T cells of mothers and their children. From that study: The study recruited a few healthy Caucasian mothers and their six children as donors.

The TCR comes from a boy aged 5-17 years in good health. Specimen: blood. The chain joins TRBV29-1 to TRBJ2-5, with D tentatively TRBD1 (6 bases). The CDR3 DNA reads TGCAGCGCCGCCTGGACAGAGCAAGAGACCCAGTACTTC. Its translation is CSAAWTEQETQYF.